This TCR beta chain is drawn from a study of cytomegalovirus exposure and HLA in healthy donors. Germline values: CDR1 MGHDK, CDR2 SYGVNS. This CDR3 is built from 15 residues. V gave up 1 base and J gave up 8 bases, with 15 bases separating them. Details on this clone: The same CDR3 is also encoded by other DNA sequences in this sample.

The PCR was carried out with 60 Vbeta primers and 13 Jbeta primers. Only in-frame clones appear in the TCRdb table, and some are missing; sequencing was by immunoSEQ multiplex PCR. Here the sample spans roughly 180,000 clones, approximately 84% being singletons. This sequence joins TRBV25-1 and TRBJ1-3; D gene uncertain. The receptor comes from a woman in her twenties or thirties in good health and CMV-seropositive. The specimen sequenced was PBMCs. Here the CDR3 reads CASSESKEARDTIYF. The CDR3 region has the DNA TGTGCCAGCAGTGAATCCAAGGAAGCACGGGACACCATATATTTT.